The 28 T cell receptor beta chains given below trace back to one sample, sequenced in a study of cytomegalovirus exposure and HLA in healthy donors. The PCR had 60 Vbeta and 13 Jbeta primers. Sequenced by immunoSEQ multiplex PCR; TCRdb stores in-frame clones only, minus some. Of 100,000 to 150,000 clones in the sample, over 70% are singletons; the top ten hold approximately 1.6%. Sample: PBMCs. The source is a woman under 30 in good health and CMV-seronegative.

This chain joins TRBV30 and TRBJ1-2; 11 bases line up with TRBD1. The CDR3 runs 13 residues. Trimming removed 3 bases from V and 8 bases from J; junction bases left unmatched: 5. The germline gives CDR1 GTSNPN, CDR2 SVGIG (reference sequence). CDR3 residues: CAWRAGQGGGYTF. CDR3 DNA sequence: TGTGCCTGGAGGGCGGGACAGGGGGGAGGCTACACCTTC.

V gene TRBV4-2 combines with J gene TRBJ2-3; D unclear. The germline V gene has CDR1 LGHNA and CDR2 YNFKEQ. This CDR3 region has 13 residues. V lost 2 bases to trimming and J lost 4 bases, with 7 bases between them. This CDR3 reads CASSQKSADTQYF. CDR3 DNA sequence: TGTGCCAGCAGCCAAAAGAGTGCAGATACGCAGTATTTT.

CDR3 sequence: CASSLITGQTGTQHF. The CDR3 DNA reads TGCGCCAGCAGCCTAATAACGGGACAGACGGGGACCCAGCATTTT. J is TRBJ1-5 and V is TRBV4-1; 7 bases fit TRBD1. The germline gives CDR1 MGHRA, CDR2 YSYEKL. The CDR3 runs to 15 residues. V gave up 4 bases and J gave up 11 bases; unmatched junction bases: 14.

The genes are TRBV6-5 and TRBJ2-6, with a possible D match to TRBD1 (5 bases). Germline V gene sequence: CDR1 MNHEY, CDR2 SVGAGI. Trimming left V 2 bases short and J 0 bases short, with 5 bases between. This CDR3 contains 15 residues. The CDR3 DNA is TGTGCCAGCAGTTACGACAGCTCTGGGGCCAACGTCCTGACTTTC. Residues: CASSYDSSGANVLTF.

The chain has TRBV5-1 and TRBJ2-7, with 10 bases fitting TRBD2. CDR3 length: 14 residues. The germline V gene encodes CDR1 SGHRS and CDR2 YFSETQ. The trim removed 4 bases at V and 2 bases at J, leaving 3 bases unmatched. The CDR3 sequence is CASSQTSGAYEQYF. The DNA for the CDR3 is TGCGCCAGCAGCCAAACTAGCGGGGCCTACGAGCAGTACTTC.

The rearrangement joins TRBV9 to TRBJ1-3; D uncertain. Germline V gene sequence: CDR1 SGDLS, CDR2 YYNGEE. This CDR3 has 16 amino acids. Trimming stripped 0 bases from V and 4 bases from J, with 14 bases between. The CDR3 coding sequence is TGTGCCAGCAGCGTAGCGCCCGCAGGATCAGGAAACACCATATATTTT. Protein product: CASSVAPAGSGNTIYF.

This chain links TRBV6-5 with TRBJ1-2; TRBD1 might be the D (6 bases). V lost 0 bases and J 6 bases, leaving 11 bases between the germline ends. This CDR3 has 14 residues. Germline values: CDR1 MNHEY, CDR2 SVGAGI. CDR3: CASSYSRGWDGYTF. The CDR3 nucleotides are TGTGCCAGCAGTTACTCAAGGGGGTGGGATGGCTACACCTTC.

The genes are TRBV5-1 and TRBJ1-1, with 9 bases that match TRBD1. The CDR3 is 14 amino acids. Germline V lookup: CDR1 SGHRS, CDR2 YFSETQ. Unmatched junction bases numbered 5, after V lost 3 bases and J lost 5 bases. CDR3 amino acids: CASSSGQGRTEAFF. CDR3 in DNA: TGCGCCAGCAGCTCGGGACAGGGACGGACTGAAGCTTTCTTT.

The gene calls are TRBV27 and TRBJ2-2; 11 bases line up with TRBD2. The CDR3 sequence is 18 residues long. CDR1 is MNHEY and CDR2 is SMNVEV in the germline V gene (reference sequence). Trimming removed 3 bases from V and 0 bases from J; junction bases left unmatched: 6. CDR3 protein: CASSFKLAGVTNTGELFF. The CDR3 DNA reads as TGTGCCAGCAGTTTTAAACTAGCGGGAGTCACGAACACCGGGGAGCTGTTTTTT.

The rearrangement links TRBV2 to TRBJ2-3; 8 nucleotides align to TRBD2. CDR1 is SNHLY, CDR2 FYNNEI, per germline. The V and J ends lost 4 bases and 0 bases, in that order; junction bases with no gene match: 3. The CDR3 covers 15 residues. The CDR3 sequence: CASSVLAGSTDTQYF. Here the CDR3 DNA reads TGTGCCAGCAGTGTATTAGCGGGAAGCACAGATACGCAGTATTTT.

The chain couples TRBV27 to TRBJ1-1, with D perhaps TRBD1 (6 bases). Trimming shortened V by 2 bases and J by 6 bases, and 16 bases separated the two germline ends. Germline CDR1 and CDR2: MNHEY and SMNVEV (reference sequence). This CDR3 comprises 15 residues. CDR3 protein: CASSLGFNRASEAFF. The CDR3 DNA reads as TGTGCCAGCAGTTTAGGTTTTAACAGGGCATCTGAAGCTTTCTTT.

This chain connects TRBV19 to TRBJ2-4, with D possibly TRBD1 on 6 matching bases. The CDR3 extends over 15 amino acids. V was pared by 7 bases and J by 0 bases, with 13 bases between. Germline CDR1 LNHDA, CDR2 SQIVND (reference sequence). The chain's CDR3 is CASMSTGLAKNIQYF. For the CDR3, the DNA is TGTGCCAGTATGTCAACAGGGCTAGCCAAAAACATTCAGTACTTC.

This chain uses TRBV25-1 with TRBJ1-1; D ambiguous. The germline V and J ends were trimmed by 1 base and 4 bases, with 7 bases remaining between them. Germline V gene lookup returns CDR1 MGHDK and CDR2 SYGVNS. The CDR3 loop spans 13 amino acids. This chain's CDR3 is CASSESDFTEAFF. The CDR3 DNA is TGTGCCAGCAGTGAATCAGACTTCACTGAAGCTTTCTTT.

The V and J genes are TRBV6-1 and TRBJ2-2, with D possibly TRBD1 on 5 matching bases. In germline, CDR1 is MNHNS, CDR2 SASEGT. Trimming stripped 2 bases from V and 1 base from J, with 8 bases between. The CDR3 consists of 15 residues. CDR3: CASSELQGNTGELFF. The CDR3, as DNA: TGTGCCAGCAGTGAACTCCAGGGGAACACCGGGGAGCTGTTTTTT.

V and J are TRBV6-6 and TRBJ2-7; 7 nucleotides align to TRBD2. This CDR3 contains 12 residues. Germline values: CDR1 MNHNY, CDR2 SVGAGI (reference sequence). Germline trimming cut 2 bases from V and 7 bases from J; bases unmatched to any gene: 2. The CDR3 here is CASSYMGGEQYF. CDR3 coding DNA: TGTGCCAGCAGTTACATGGGGGGGGAGCAGTACTTC.

The chain is built from TRBV5-1 and TRBJ1-2; perhaps TRBD1 as D (5 bases). Trimming cost V 4 bases and J 4 bases, with 17 bases left between them. CDR3 size: 15 residues. In germline, CDR1 is SGHRS, CDR2 YFSETQ. CDR3 coding DNA: TGCGCCAGCAGCCCCCGGGACTCCCTCCCCTATGGCTACACCTTC. Protein sequence: CASSPRDSLPYGYTF.

This chain uses TRBV11-1 with TRBJ2-7, with a possible D match to TRBD2 (6 bases). V dropped 3 bases and J dropped 6 bases, with 15 bases sitting between them. The CDR3 runs to 14 residues. Germline assignment: CDR1 SGHAT and CDR2 FQDESV (reference sequence). CDR3 sequence (DNA): TGTGCCAGCAGCTTGGACCGGGAGCACAGCGAGCAGTACTTC. This gives the protein CASSLDREHSEQYF.

This clone is deemed medium-sized. The chain uses TRBV4-1 and TRBJ2-7, with 7 bases that match TRBD2. The J segment lost 4 bases and the V segment lost 4 bases, leaving 10 bases of the junction unmatched. The CDR3 totals 15 residues. CDR1 is MGHRA and CDR2 is YSYEKL in the germline V gene. CDR3 loop: CASSPIGEGGYEQYF. The CDR3 bases are TGCGCCAGCAGCCCGATCGGGGAGGGAGGGTACGAGCAGTACTTC.

CDR3 nucleotides: TGTGCCAGCAGCTTACGGGGGGGCAGGCGAGAGACCCAGTACTTC. Protein product: CASSLRGGRRETQYF. The V gene is TRBV5-4, the J gene TRBJ2-5, with 8 bases that match TRBD2. The CDR3 is 15 amino acids. Per the germline V gene, CDR1 is SGHNT and CDR2 is YYREEE (reference sequence). Germline trimming cut 2 bases from V and 4 bases from J; bases unmatched to any gene: 7.

This clone was detected only a few times. Here the CDR3 DNA reads TGTGCCAGCAGCGACAGGGTGGGGAATGAAAAACTGTTTTTT. Protein sequence: CASSDRVGNEKLFF. The chain joins TRBV7-6 to TRBJ1-4, with TRBD1 identical over 7 bases. Germline values: CDR1 SGHVS, CDR2 FNYEAQ. This CDR3 is 14 amino acids long. V shed 5 bases, J shed 5 bases, and the junction held 5 bases outside the gene matches.

The rearrangement uses TRBV30 and TRBJ2-5; 11 positions match TRBD1. The last part of the DNA fits TRBJ2-7 better; the J call may be wrong. The CDR3 totals 14 residues. Germline CDR1 and CDR2: GTSNPN and SVGIG (reference sequence). This CDR3 reads CAWSVGTGGYEQYF. The CDR3 bases are TGTGCCTGGAGTGTTGGGACAGGGGGGTACGAGCAGTACTTC.

The rearrangement uses TRBV5-1 and TRBJ1-1; 9 positions match TRBD1. Germline assignment: CDR1 SGHRS and CDR2 YFSETQ. The CDR3 spans 16 residues. The V and J ends lost 0 bases and 1 base, in that order; junction bases with no gene match: 4. The CDR3 DNA reads TGCGCCAGCAGCTTGGGACCGGGACAGGGGAACACTGAAGCTTTCTTT. Translating it yields CASSLGPGQGNTEAFF.

The CDR3 DNA is TGCAGCGCCCGAGAACCGGGTGATACGCAGTATTTT. Protein sequence: CSAREPGDTQYF. This chain links TRBV29-1 with TRBJ2-3; unclear D gene. This CDR3 region has 12 residues. Per germline, CDR1 SQVTM and CDR2 ANQGSEA. Between the trimmed V and J ends, which lost 7 bases and 6 bases, there was a span of 14 bases.

V and J are TRBV21-1 and TRBJ2-2; TRBD2, the D gene given by the table, was not confirmed from the DNA. TRBV21-1 is listed as a pseudogene. The CDR3 spans 16 residues. The CDR3 nucleotides read TGTGCCAGCGACCCTTCGGGGGGACGGGGGGCCGGGGAGCTGTTTTTT. This sequence encodes CASDPSGGRGAGELFF.

The chain couples TRBV4-2 to TRBJ2-7; a weak D match, TRBD2 (5 bases). Per the germline V gene, CDR1 is LGHNA and CDR2 is YNFKEQ. The CDR3 length is 15 residues. V shed 0 bases and J shed 5 bases, with 14 bases lying between them. The CDR3 reads CASSQEPGGSHEQYF. CDR3 sequence (DNA): TGTGCCAGCAGCCAAGAGCCGGGCGGGTCCCACGAGCAGTACTTC.

CDR3 nucleotides: TGTGCCAGCAGCTTGGAGGGCGGGGGAGTAGAGACCCAGTACTTC. Amino acids: CASSLEGGGVETQYF. The V and J genes are TRBV5-6 and TRBJ2-5, with 7 positions matching TRBD2. J gave up 4 bases and V 0 bases, and 6 bases lay outside the gene matches. Germline CDR1 SGHDT, CDR2 YYEEEE. The CDR3 runs 15 residues.

The genes are TRBV19 and TRBJ2-1, with 10 positions matching TRBD2. J lost 3 bases, V lost 7 bases, and 6 bases had no gene match. There are 15 residues in the CDR3. Per germline, CDR1 LNHDA and CDR2 SQIVND (reference sequence). The CDR3 DNA is TGTGCCAGTATTTCAAGCGGGAGGGACTACAATGAGCAGTTCTTC. Protein: CASISSGRDYNEQFF.

This clone occurred once. V is TRBV25-1 and J is TRBJ1-3; possible D gene TRBD1, 5 bases. The CDR3 is 14 amino acids. Germline values: CDR1 MGHDK, CDR2 SYGVNS. V lost 7 bases, J lost 2 bases, and 12 bases lay in between. The DNA for the CDR3 is TGTGCCAGCACCCCAGGGTATCCTGGAAACACCATATATTTT. Translating gives CASTPGYPGNTIYF.